This T cell receptor beta chain stems from a study of cytomegalovirus exposure and HLA in healthy donors. CDR1 is ENHRY and CDR2 is SYGVKD in the germline V gene. The CDR3 spans 14 residues. The germline V and J ends were trimmed by 10 bases and 4 bases, with 16 bases remaining between them. Findings and caveats of the study: The authors listed 150 to 200 TCR beta chains as cytomegalovirus-associated. On later analysis, the bulk of CMV-associated TCR beta chains appeared to be HLA-restricted. Reports credit the classifier with highly specific, highly sensitive diagnosis of cytomegalovirus status. Follow-up analysis seemed to connect common viral pathogens with several of the most significant clusters identified.

For this clone: Its antigen is as yet unknown.

Researchers ran the PCR with 60 Vbeta and 13 Jbeta primers. Some clones are missing from TCRdb's copy, which holds only in-frame ones; the method was immunoSEQ multiplex PCR. The sample includes around 150,000 clones, over 60% of them seen just once. The receptor's source is an older woman in good health and CMV-seronegative. The rearrangement uses TRBV10-3 and TRBJ2-2; D is tentatively TRBD1 or TRBD2 (5 bases each). What was sequenced was PBMCs. CDR3 nucleotide sequence: TGTGCCACCAGGGCGGAGGTGGGCACCGGGGAGCTGTTTTTT. Translated, it gives CATRAEVGTGELFF.